This T cell receptor (beta chain) emerged from a study of blood T cell repertoires in COVID-19. On the study more broadly: The United States, Italy and Spain were the sources of the acute and convalescent COVID-19 samples.

V lost 7 bases to trimming and J lost 6 bases, with 19 bases between them. CDR1 SNHLY and CDR2 FYNNEI come from the germline V gene. This CDR3 is built from 15 residues. In the authors' methods: Researchers report that nucleated cell counts were estimated from reference gene primer amplification. Clones were sequenced by immunoSEQ multiplex PCR, and TCRdb holds only the in-frame ones, with some missing. V, J and clone size are taken as reported in that table, and D and trimming were inferred from the DNA itself. Altogether 300,000 to 350,000 clones are present, around 89% being singletons, with the ten largest covering 3.5% to 4.5%.

V is TRBV2 and J is TRBJ2-1, with TRBD2 as a possible D gene (6 bases). The sequence derives from a woman between 18 and 29 years old with acute COVID-19. The sequenced sample was PBMCs or T cells enriched from blood (not recorded which). CDR3 coding DNA: TGTGCCAGCACAGGAGACGGGAGTCCAGGCAATGAGCAGTTCTTC. Translated, it gives CASTGDGSPGNEQFF.